The rows below give T cell receptor beta chains drawn from one sample of a study of human T cells and chemical hapten exposure. TCRdb itself ran the RACE reads through MiXCR, one entry per CDR3 protein. The table lists 50,000 to 65,000 distinct CDR3 sequences, 9.9% of them singletons. This material consisted of whole blood, taken in connection with sensitization to the hapten diphenylcyclopropenone (DPC). The receptors come from a woman in her 40s with alopecia areata. Some clones in this sample may be carry-over from other donors' samples. Each CDR3 is given with its conserved first and last residue. A D gene is named only where the DNA matches it firmly. Expanded clones are given a class, and other clones once, few, many or no size at all.

size	V	D	J	DNA	CDR3
many	TRBV3-1	TRBD1	TRBJ1-2	TGTGCCAGCAGCCATTCAGGTTTAATTACAGGGGTCGTCTATGGCTACACCTTC	CASSHSGLITGVVYGYTF
many	TRBV9	-	TRBJ2-1	TGTGCCAGCAGCGTAGAGACGCTCTCCTACAATGAGCAGTTCTTC	CASSVETLSYNEQFF
-	TRBV12-3/TRBV12-4	-	TRBJ2-3	TGTGCCAGCAGTGTACCCGGGGGTACGCAGTATTTT	CASSVPGGTQYF
-	TRBV12-3/TRBV12-4	-	TRBJ2-7	TGTGCCAGCGAAAGAAGTACAGGGTCGGGTAACTACGAGCAGTACTTC	CASERSTGSGNYEQYF
few	TRBV19	-	TRBJ1-5	TGTGCCAGTACAAGGGCAGGCGATAGCAATCAGCCCCAGCATTTT	CASTRAGDSNQPQHF
many	TRBV20-1	-	TRBJ2-6	TGCAGTGCTAGCAGACAGACGCTGAGGGCCAACGTCCTGACTTTC	CSASRQTLRANVLTF
many	TRBV12-3/TRBV12-4	TRBD1	TRBJ2-7	TGTGCCAGCAGCCCAGGGGGCCACGAGCAGTACTTC	CASSPGGHEQYF
few	TRBV28	TRBD1	TRBJ2-7	TGTGCCAGCACCAGAAGGGACAGGGAGTTCTACGAGCAGTACTTC	CASTRRDREFYEQYF
-	TRBV20-1	TRBD2	TRBJ2-7	TGCAGTGCCCTTGGCGGGGGGGCCTCTGCATACGAGCAGTACTTC	CSALGGGASAYEQYF
-	TRBV9	-	TRBJ1-2	TGTGCCAGCAGCGTAGGAGCTCCGGTTCGCGGCTACACCTTC	CASSVGAPVRGYTF
few	TRBV2	TRBD1	TRBJ2-5	TGTGCCAGCAGTGAAGACAGGGGCCTGCACCAAGAGACCCAGTACTTC	CASSEDRGLHQETQYF
many	TRBV5-6	-	TRBJ2-7	TGTGCCAGCAGCTACCGGGGCCCCTACGAGCAGTACTTC	CASSYRGPYEQYF
-	TRBV7-2	TRBD1	TRBJ1-1	TGTGCCAGCAGCCGGGACAGGGGTTTGAACACTGAAGCTTTCTTT	CASSRDRGLNTEAFF
-	TRBV20-1	-	TRBJ2-7	TGCAGTGCTAAACCCCAGTCCCAACCCCAGAGAGGTCTGTACTTC	CSAKPQSQPQRGLYF
-	TRBV2	-	TRBJ2-1	TGTGCCAGCAGTGACAGGGGAAGAGATGAGCAGTTCTTC	CASSDRGRDEQFF
-	TRBV18	TRBD1	TRBJ2-7	TGTGCCAGCTCACTGAGACAGGGCCCCTACGAGCAGTACTTC	CASSLRQGPYEQYF
many	TRBV29-1	-	TRBJ2-7	TGCAGCGTTGTGTCCCGGGGCGAGCAGTACTTC	CSVVSRGEQYF
-	TRBV29-1	-	TRBJ1-1	TGCAGCGCTTCTGACACTGAAGCTTTCTTT	CSASDTEAFF
-	TRBV3-1	-	TRBJ1-1	TGTGCCAGCAGCTCCTCGACAATGAACACTGAAGCTTTCTTT	CASSSSTMNTEAFF
few	TRBV7-2	-	TRBJ2-3	TGTGCCAGCAGCTTAGTAAGGGATACGCAGTATTTT	CASSLVRDTQYF
few	TRBV6-1	-	TRBJ1-2	TGTGCCAGCAGTCTTAACGAGAACTATGGCTACACCTTC	CASSLNENYGYTF
-	TRBV6-5	TRBD2	TRBJ2-7	TGTGCCAGCAATCCACTAGCGGGGGCCAACGAGCAGTACTTC	CASNPLAGANEQYF
-	TRBV20-1	TRBD1	TRBJ2-3	TGCAGTGCTAGTGGGGGACAGCACACAGATACGCAGTATTTT	CSASGGQHTDTQYF
-	TRBV7-2	-	TRBJ2-1	TGTGCCAGCAGCGATACCCCTGCCCGGAAGCAGTTCTTC	CASSDTPARKQFF
few	TRBV20-1	TRBD1	TRBJ1-5	TGCAGTGCCAGAGGGGACAGGGGAGAGAGTCAGCCCCAGCATTTT	CSARGDRGESQPQHF
-	TRBV5-6	-	TRBJ1-1	TGTGCCAGCAGCTTGGTCCCGGACACTGAAGCTTTCTTT	CASSLVPDTEAFF
-	TRBV28	-	TRBJ1-5	TGTGCCATCAGGACGGACGATAGCAATCAGCCCCAGCATTTT	CAIRTDDSNQPQHF
-	TRBV7-2	-	TRBJ1-1	TGTGCCAGCAGCTTAGCGCGGCTCACTGAAGCTTTCTTT	CASSLARLTEAFF
-	TRBV6-5	-	TRBJ2-1	TGTGCCAGCAGTTACTATTCCTCCAATGAGCAGTTCTTC	CASSYYSSNEQFF
many	TRBV6-5	-	TRBJ2-5	TGTGCCAGCAGTTACTCGGGACGGGGGGAGACCCAGTACTTC	CASSYSGRGETQYF